This TCR beta chain was sequenced for a study of cytomegalovirus exposure and HLA in healthy donors. Study information: Among the 398 genotyped donors, over 70% were placed in the Caucasian-associated ancestry cluster. Regarding the study as a whole: Sequence variants that were highly shared formed a cluster that was likely a sequencing artifact. Later work associated 17,000 or so TCR beta sequences with HLA alleles at 0.05 false discovery rate.

Concerning this clone itself: Its antigen is not identified. A read error may produce the germline difference seen at one junction end.

Germline V lookup: CDR1 MNHNY, CDR2 SVGAGI (reference sequence). This CDR3 has 16 residues. The PCR employed 60 Vbeta primers together with 13 Jbeta primers. Assay: immunoSEQ multiplex PCR; the TCRdb copy retains only in-frame clones and omits some. This table holds 65,000 to 85,000 clones, about four fifths found once. The origin of this receptor is a woman aged 40 to 50 in good health and CMV-seropositive. This chain connects TRBV6-6 to TRBJ1-2, with D perhaps TRBD1 (5 bases). Sequencing was performed on PBMCs. In nucleotides, the CDR3 is TGTGACAGCAGTTACTCCACAGTAGGGGCGTCATATGGCTACACCTTC. It is translated as CDSSYSTVGASYGYTF.